This TCR beta chain is from a study of shared clonotypes between healthy human individuals. Several immunoSEQ plates received, in even portions, the genomic DNA of each subset. Measured with immunoSEQ multiplex PCR; TCRdb has only the in-frame clones, and not every one. Of 800,000 to 950,000 clones detected, about 96% appear once; the ten largest clones hold less than 0.25%. General study findings and limits: The rarefaction results pointed to incomplete sorted-subset sequencing despite large depth. Lower generation probabilities were found for non-shared clonotypes than for those shared by all four donors. Among a handful of donors, about 5% of naive CD4 clonotypes were found in common.

As regards this clone: The target antigen is unknown.

CD45RO-negative, CCR7-positively selected cells formed the naive CD8 fraction, excluding terminally differentiated effector memory CD45RA+ cells. The TCR sequence derives from a man in his thirties or forties in good health. Specimen: naive CD8+ T cells sorted from blood.

The DNA for the CDR3 is TGTGCCAGCAGCCCGTTAGATGACTCGAACACCGGGGAGCTGTTTTTT. Protein product: CASSPLDDSNTGELFF. This chain links TRBV7-8 with TRBJ2-2, with D unclear. The ends were cut back, 5 bases at V and 0 bases at J, with 13 bases in the middle. The CDR3 runs to 16 residues. Germline V gene data show CDR1 as SGHVS and CDR2 as FQNEAQ.